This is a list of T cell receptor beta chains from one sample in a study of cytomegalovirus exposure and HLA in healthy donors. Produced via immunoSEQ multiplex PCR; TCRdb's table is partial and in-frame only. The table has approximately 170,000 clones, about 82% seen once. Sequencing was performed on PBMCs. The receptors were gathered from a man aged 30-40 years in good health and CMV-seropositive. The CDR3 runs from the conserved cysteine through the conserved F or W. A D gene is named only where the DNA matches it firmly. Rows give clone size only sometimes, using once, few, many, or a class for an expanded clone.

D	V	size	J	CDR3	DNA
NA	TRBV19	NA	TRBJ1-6	CASSIQGRGNSPLHF	TGTGCCAGTAGTATTCAAGGCAGGGGCAATTCACCCCTCCACTTT
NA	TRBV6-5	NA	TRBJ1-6	CASRTVNRDLHF	TGTGCCAGCAGGACCGTCAACCGGGACCTCCACTTT
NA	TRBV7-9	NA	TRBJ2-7	CASSSWTASIPAYEQYF	TGTGCCAGCAGCTCCTGGACAGCGAGCATCCCCGCCTACGAGCAGTACTTC
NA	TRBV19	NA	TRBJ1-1	CASRTGSTEAFF	TGTGCCAGCCGAACAGGGTCCACTGAAGCTTTCTTT
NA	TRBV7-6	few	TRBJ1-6	CASSFGQSPGSPLHF	TGTGCCAGCAGCTTCGGACAGTCGCCTGGTTCACCCCTCCACTTT
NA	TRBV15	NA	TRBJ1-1	CATSRDNRGNTEAFF	TGTGCCACCAGCAGAGATAACCGGGGGAACACTGAAGCTTTCTTT
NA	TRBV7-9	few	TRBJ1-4	CASSLTSPGEKLFF	TGTGCCAGCAGCTTAACATCTCCGGGGGAAAAACTGTTTTTT
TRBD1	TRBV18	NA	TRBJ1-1	CASSPSGQGMDTEAFF	TGTGCCAGCTCACCCTCGGGACAGGGGATGGACACTGAAGCTTTCTTT
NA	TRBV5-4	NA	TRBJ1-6	CASSSMAGLGSPLHF	TGTGCCAGCAGCTCGATGGCAGGTTTGGGTTCACCCCTCCACTTT
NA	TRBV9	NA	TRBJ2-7	CASSVGESYEQYF	TGTGCCAGCAGCGTAGGGGAGTCCTACGAGCAGTACTTC
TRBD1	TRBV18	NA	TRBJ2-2	CASSPIGTGDANTGELFF	TGTGCCAGCTCACCTATCGGGACAGGCGATGCGAACACCGGGGAGCTGTTTTTT